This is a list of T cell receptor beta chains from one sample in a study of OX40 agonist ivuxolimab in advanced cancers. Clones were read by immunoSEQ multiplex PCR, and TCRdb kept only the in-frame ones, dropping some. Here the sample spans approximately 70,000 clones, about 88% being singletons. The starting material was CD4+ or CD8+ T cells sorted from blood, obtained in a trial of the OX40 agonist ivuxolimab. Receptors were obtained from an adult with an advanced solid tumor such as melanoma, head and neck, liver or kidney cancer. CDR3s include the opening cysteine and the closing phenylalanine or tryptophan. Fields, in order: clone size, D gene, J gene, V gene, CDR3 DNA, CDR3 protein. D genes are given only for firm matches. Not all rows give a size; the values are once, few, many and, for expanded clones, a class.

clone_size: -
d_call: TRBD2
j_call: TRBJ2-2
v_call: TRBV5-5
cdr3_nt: TGTGCCAGCAGCATGGGACTAGCGCTCAACACCGGGGAGCTGTTTTTT
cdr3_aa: CASSMGLALNTGELFF

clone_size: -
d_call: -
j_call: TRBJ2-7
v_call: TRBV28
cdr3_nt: TGTGCCAGCACCCGGACTGGACCCTACGAGCAGTACTTC
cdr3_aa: CASTRTGPYEQYF

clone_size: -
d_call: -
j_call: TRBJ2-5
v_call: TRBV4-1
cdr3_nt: TGCGCCAGCAGCCAAGAAAGCCCCACAGGGCTGATCAGGCAAGAGACCCAGTACTTC
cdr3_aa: CASSQESPTGLIRQETQYF

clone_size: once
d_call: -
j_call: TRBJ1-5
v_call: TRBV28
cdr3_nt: TGTGCCAGCAGTCCCCCCAGGGGTGTTCGGAGTCAGCCCCAGCATTTT
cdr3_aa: CASSPPRGVRSQPQHF

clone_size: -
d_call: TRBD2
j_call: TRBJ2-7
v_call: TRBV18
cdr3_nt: TGTGCCAGCTCACCCCAGATACTAGCGGGAGCATCTGAGCAGTACTTC
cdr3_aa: CASSPQILAGASEQYF

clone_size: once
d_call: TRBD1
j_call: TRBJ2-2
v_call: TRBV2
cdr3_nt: TGTGCCAGCAGTGAACTTGGGACAGGGGTTACCGGGGAGCTGTTTTTT
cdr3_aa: CASSELGTGVTGELFF

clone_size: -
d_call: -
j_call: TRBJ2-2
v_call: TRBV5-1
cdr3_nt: TGCGCCAGCAGCTTGGGGGCAGGGAAGGTCGGGGAGCTGTTTTTT
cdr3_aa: CASSLGAGKVGELFF

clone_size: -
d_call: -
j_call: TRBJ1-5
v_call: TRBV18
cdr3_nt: TGTGCCAGCTCACCAGGGGCAGGTAATCAGCCCCAGCATTTT
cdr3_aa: CASSPGAGNQPQHF

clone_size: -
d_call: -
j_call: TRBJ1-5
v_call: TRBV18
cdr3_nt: TGTGCCAGCTCACCAGGAGACAATCAGCCCCAGCATTTT
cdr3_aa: CASSPGDNQPQHF

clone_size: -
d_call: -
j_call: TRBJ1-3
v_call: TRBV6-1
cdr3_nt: TGTGCCAGCAGTGAAGGCGGGGGCGGGGCCATATATTTT
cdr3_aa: CASSEGGGGAIYF

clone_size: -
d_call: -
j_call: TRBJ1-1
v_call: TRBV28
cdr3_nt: TGTGCCAGCTCTTTGGCCGGGGGCGGCACTGAAGCTTTCTTT
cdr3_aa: CASSLAGGGTEAFF

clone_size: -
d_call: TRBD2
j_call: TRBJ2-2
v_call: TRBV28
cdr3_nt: TGTGCCAGCAGTTTATGGGGACTAGCGGGAGGGCCCGGGGAGCTGTTTTTT
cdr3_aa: CASSLWGLAGGPGELFF

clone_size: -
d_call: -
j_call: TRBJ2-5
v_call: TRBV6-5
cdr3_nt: TGTGCCAGCAGTCCCCAGACGCTGGGGGAGACCCAGTACTTC
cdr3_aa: CASSPQTLGETQYF

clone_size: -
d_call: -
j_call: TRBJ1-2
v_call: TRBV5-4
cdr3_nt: TGTGCCAGCAGCTTTAATGGGGCTCTCTATGGCTACACCTTC
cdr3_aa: CASSFNGALYGYTF

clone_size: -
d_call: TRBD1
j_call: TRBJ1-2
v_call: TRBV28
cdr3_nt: TGTGCCAGCAAAGGGGCCGGGACAGCTAACTATGGCTACACCTTC
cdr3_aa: CASKGAGTANYGYTF

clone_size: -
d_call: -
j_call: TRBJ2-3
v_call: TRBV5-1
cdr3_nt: TGCGCCAGCAGCTCGGACAGATCAACCAGCACAGATACGCAGTATTTT
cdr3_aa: CASSSDRSTSTDTQYF

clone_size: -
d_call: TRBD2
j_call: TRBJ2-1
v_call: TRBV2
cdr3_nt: TGTGCCAGCAGTGAAGGTCCCCGCCGGGGACTAGTCTACAATGAGCAGTTCTTC
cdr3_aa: CASSEGPRRGLVYNEQFF

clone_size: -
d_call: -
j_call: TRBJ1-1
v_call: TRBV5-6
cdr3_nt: TGTGCCAGCAGCTTACTGCAGGGGCGGAACACTGAAGCTTTCTTT
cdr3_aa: CASSLLQGRNTEAFF

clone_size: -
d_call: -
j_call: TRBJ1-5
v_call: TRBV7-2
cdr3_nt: TGTGCCAGCAGCCCGCAGCTCGATCAGCCCCAGCATTTT
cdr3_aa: CASSPQLDQPQHF

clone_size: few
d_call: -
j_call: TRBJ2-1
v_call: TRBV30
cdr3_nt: TGTGCCTCTAAATTGACGGTCCACAATGAGCAGTTCTTC
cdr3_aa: CASKLTVHNEQFF

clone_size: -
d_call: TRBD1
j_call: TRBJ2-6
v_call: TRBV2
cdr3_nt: TGTGCCAGCATTTTCGACAGGGCTGGGGCCAACGTCCTGACTTTC
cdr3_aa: CASIFDRAGANVLTF

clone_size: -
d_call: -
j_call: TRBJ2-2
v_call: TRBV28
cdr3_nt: TGTGCCAGCAGGTTCGCGGGAACGAACACCGGGGAGCTGTTTTTT
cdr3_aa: CASRFAGTNTGELFF

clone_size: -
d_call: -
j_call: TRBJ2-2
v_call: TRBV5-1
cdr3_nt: TGCGCCAGCAGCTTGGATCCGGCTAACACCGGGGAGCTGTTTTTT
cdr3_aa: CASSLDPANTGELFF

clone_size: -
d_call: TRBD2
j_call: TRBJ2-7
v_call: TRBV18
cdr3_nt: TGTGCCAGCTCACCATCCCTAGCGGGGTCCCACGAGCAGTACTTC
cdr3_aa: CASSPSLAGSHEQYF

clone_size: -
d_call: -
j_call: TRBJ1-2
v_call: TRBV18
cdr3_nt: TGTGCCAGCTCACCAGACGGTAACTATGGCTACACCTTC
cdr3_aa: CASSPDGNYGYTF

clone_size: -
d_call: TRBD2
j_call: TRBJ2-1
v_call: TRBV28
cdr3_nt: TGTGCCAGCAGCCCCACTAGCGGGGGGGTTCGGGGTGAGCAGTTCTTC
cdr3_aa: CASSPTSGGVRGEQFF

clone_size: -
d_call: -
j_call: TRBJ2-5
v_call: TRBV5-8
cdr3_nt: TGTGCCAGCAGCTGGACCCAGGGTCCTGAGACCCAGTACTTC
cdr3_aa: CASSWTQGPETQYF

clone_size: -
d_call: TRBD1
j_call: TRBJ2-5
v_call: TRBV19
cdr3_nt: TGTGCCAGTAGTGCCATCACGGGACAGGCTGGAGAGACCCAGTACTTC
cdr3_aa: CASSAITGQAGETQYF

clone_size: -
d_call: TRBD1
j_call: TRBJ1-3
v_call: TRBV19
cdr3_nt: TGTGCCAGTAGTGCGGGACAGGCCTTCTCTGGAAACACCATATATTTT
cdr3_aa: CASSAGQAFSGNTIYF

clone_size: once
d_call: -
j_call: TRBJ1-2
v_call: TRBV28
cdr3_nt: TGTGCCAGCAGTTTTTTGGGGTACTATGGCTACACCTTC
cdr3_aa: CASSFLGYYGYTF

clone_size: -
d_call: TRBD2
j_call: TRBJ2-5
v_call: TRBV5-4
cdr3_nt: TGTGCCAGCAGCTTGAGCGGGAGGGCCAGTGAGACCCAGTACTTC
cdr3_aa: CASSLSGRASETQYF

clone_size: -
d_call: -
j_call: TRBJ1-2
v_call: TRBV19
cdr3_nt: TGTGCCAGTAGTATTTCAGGGAGTAGGAACTATGGCTACACCTTC
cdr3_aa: CASSISGSRNYGYTF

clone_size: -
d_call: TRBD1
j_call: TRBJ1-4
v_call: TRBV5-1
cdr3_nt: TGCGCCAGCAGCTTGGGAGGCCAGGGGGTTGAAAAACTGTTTTTT
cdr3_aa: CASSLGGQGVEKLFF

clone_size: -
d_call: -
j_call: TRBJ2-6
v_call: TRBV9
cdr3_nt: TGTGCCAGCAGCCTGGCTCCAACGGGGACTGGGGCCAACGTCCTGACTTTC
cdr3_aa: CASSLAPTGTGANVLTF

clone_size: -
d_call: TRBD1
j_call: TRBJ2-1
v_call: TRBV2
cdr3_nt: TGTGCCATAGTGAGGAGAGACAGGGGGGACGAGCAGTTCTTC
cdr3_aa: CAIVRRDRGDEQFF

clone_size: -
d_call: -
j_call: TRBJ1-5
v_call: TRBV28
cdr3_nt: TGTGCCAGCAGTTTAGGTCAGGGGCAACCGCCCCAGCATTTT
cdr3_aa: CASSLGQGQPPQHF

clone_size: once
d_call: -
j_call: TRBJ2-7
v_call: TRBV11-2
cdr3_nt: TGTGCCAGCAGCTTAGCTGCGAGGGGGGGGGTCGACGAGCAGTACTTC
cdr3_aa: CASSLAARGGVDEQYF

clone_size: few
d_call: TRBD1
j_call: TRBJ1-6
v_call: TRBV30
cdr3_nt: TGTGCCTGGGACAGGGTAAATTCACCCCTCCACTTT
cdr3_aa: CAWDRVNSPLHF

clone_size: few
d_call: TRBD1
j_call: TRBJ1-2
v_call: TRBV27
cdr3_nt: TGTGCCAGCAGTTTATGGGCCGACAGGGACTATGGCTACACCTTC
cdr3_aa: CASSLWADRDYGYTF

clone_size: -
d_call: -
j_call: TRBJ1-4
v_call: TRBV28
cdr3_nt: TGTGCCAGCAGCCGCCTGGGACTGCCCAATGAAAAACTGTTTTTT
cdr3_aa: CASSRLGLPNEKLFF

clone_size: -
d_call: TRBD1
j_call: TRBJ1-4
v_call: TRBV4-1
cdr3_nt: TGCGCCAGCAGCCAAGGCTGGAACAGGGGTGTCGAAAAACTGTTTTTT
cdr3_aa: CASSQGWNRGVEKLFF

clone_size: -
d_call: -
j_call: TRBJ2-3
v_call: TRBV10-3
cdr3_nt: TGTGCCATCAGTCTGGGGACTAGCACAGATACGCAGTATTTT
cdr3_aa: CAISLGTSTDTQYF

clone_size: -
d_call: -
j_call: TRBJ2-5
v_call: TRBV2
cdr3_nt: TGTGCCAGCAGTGAAGCCGTGAACCAGTACTTC
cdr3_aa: CASSEAVNQYF

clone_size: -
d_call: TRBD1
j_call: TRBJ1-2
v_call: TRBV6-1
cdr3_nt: TGTGCCAGCAGTGAAGGGACAGGTAGAGGCTACACCTTC
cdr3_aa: CASSEGTGRGYTF

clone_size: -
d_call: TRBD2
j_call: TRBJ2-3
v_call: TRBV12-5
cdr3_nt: TGTGCTAGTGGCCCCGGGACTAGCGGCACAGATACGCAGTATTTT
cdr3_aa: CASGPGTSGTDTQYF

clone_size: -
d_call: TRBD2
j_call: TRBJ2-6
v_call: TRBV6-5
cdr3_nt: TGTGCCACCGCGGGGGTAACTGGGGCCAACGTCCTGACTTTC
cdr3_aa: CATAGVTGANVLTF

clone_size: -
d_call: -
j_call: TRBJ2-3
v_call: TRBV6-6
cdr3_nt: TGTGCCAGCACCCCTAGCGTTTCCACAGATACGCAGTATTTT
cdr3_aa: CASTPSVSTDTQYF

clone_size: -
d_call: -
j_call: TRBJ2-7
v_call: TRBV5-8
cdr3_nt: TGTGCCAGCAGCTCGTACACCGGGACACAATACGAGCAGTACTTC
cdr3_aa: CASSSYTGTQYEQYF

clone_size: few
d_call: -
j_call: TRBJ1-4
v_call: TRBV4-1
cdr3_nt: TGCGCCAGCAGCCAAGATGGATCAAAACTGTTTTTT
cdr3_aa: CASSQDGSKLFF

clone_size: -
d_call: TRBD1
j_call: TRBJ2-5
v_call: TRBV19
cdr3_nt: TGTGCCAGTAGTACCCGACAGGGTTCGAAGGAGACCCAGTACTTC
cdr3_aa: CASSTRQGSKETQYF

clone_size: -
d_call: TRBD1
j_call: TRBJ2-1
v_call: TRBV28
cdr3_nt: TGTGCCAGCAGTCGCGGGACAGGTGCAGTCGGTGAGCAGTTCTTC
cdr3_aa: CASSRGTGAVGEQFF

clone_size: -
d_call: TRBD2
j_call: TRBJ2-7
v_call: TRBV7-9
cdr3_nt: TGTGCCAGCAGACCGTCTCTAGCGGGGTCCTACGAGCAGTACTTC
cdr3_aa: CASRPSLAGSYEQYF

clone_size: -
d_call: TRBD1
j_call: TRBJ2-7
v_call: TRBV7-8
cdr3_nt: TGTGCCAGCAGCCCCTGGGGGACAGGGGAAAACGAGCAGTACTTC
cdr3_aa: CASSPWGTGENEQYF

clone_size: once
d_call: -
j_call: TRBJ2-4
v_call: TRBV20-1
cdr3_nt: TGCAGTGTGGAGGAGTCAAGCATTCAGTACTTC
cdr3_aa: CSVEESSIQYF